This TCR beta chain emerged from a study of vaccination and CD4 T cells after COVID-19. Study summary: With a range of 35 to 161, the median interval from diagnosis to drawing post-COVID samples was approximately 100 days.

Treatment specified: approximately 9-day PBMC culture with coronavirus spike peptide pools or control peptides (ViraFEST assay). ViraFEST stimulated the growth of antigen-specific T cells using peptide pools and subsequently profiled their TCRs by sequencing. Cell culture was performed with 2 million or so PBMCs per well in the presence of about 9.1 IU/ml IL-2 and 10 ug/ml peptide pools. Per germline, CDR1 MNHNS and CDR2 SASEGT. Losses at the gene ends were 3 bases for V and 2 bases for J; bases not matched to a gene: 2. The CDR3 runs 15 residues. About this clonotype: Its antigen is undetermined.

At the Johns Hopkins FTIC core, DNA taken from cultured CD4+ T cells was sequenced by way of the Oncomine TCR Beta short-read assay. MiXCR was run by TCRdb on the PCR reads, yielding one entry per CDR3 protein. The sample records over 20,000 distinct CDR3 sequences, under 80% being singletons. Study-wide results and limits: In convalescent patients, a median about 86% of post-vaccine SARS-CoV-2-reactive clones appeared only after vaccination.

V gene TRBV6-1 combines with J gene TRBJ1-5; TRBD1 aligns across 9 bases. The specimen was CD4+ T cells from blood, cultured in vitro. The source of this sequence is a human donor who had recovered from COVID-19. The CDR3: CASSEDRGGNQPQHF. The CDR3 DNA is TGTGCCAGCAGTGAGGACAGGGGAGGCAATCAGCCCCAGCATTTT.